The 5 T cell receptor beta chains reported below all come from one sample, sequenced in a study of T cell changes during pregnancy in multiple sclerosis. Here immunoSEQ multiplex PCR was the method, and the copy in TCRdb shows in-frame clones only, minus some. The sample lists tens of thousands of clones; roughly 90% were seen once. The specimen was CD4+ T cells from peripheral blood mononuclear cells, collected after pregnancy. Receptor source: a female donor in good health, enrolled as a control in a pregnancy study.

V usage is TRBV30 and J usage is TRBJ1-3; no reliable D call. The CDR3 extends over 15 amino acids. V lost 2 bases and J lost 3, with 14 bases in between. CDR1 GTSNPN and CDR2 SVGIG come from the germline V gene (reference sequence). CDR3 residues: CAWSNQRAHGNTIYF. The CDR3 region has the DNA TGTGCCTGGAGTAACCAGCGGGCGCATGGAAACACCATATATTTT.

This clone has only one observation. The CDR3 DNA reads as TGTGCCACCAGCAGAGAGGGGAGCTACGAGCAGTACTTC. Its protein product is CATSREGSYEQYF. The chain is built from TRBV15 and TRBJ2-7, with a possible D match to TRBD2 (5 bases). Germline CDR1 and CDR2: LNHNV and YYDKDF (reference sequence). This CDR3 region has 13 residues. With 0 bases removed from V and 3 bases from J, the gap between germline ends came to 6 bases.

The chain joins TRBV7-3 to TRBJ2-3; 10 nucleotides line up with TRBD2. V was clipped by 1 base and J by 2 bases; unmatched bases: 18. This CDR3 has 21 amino acids. Germline V lookup: CDR1 SGHTA, CDR2 FQGTGA. CDR3 residues: CASSLSSGLAPIISNTDTQYF. The CDR3, as DNA: TGTGCCAGCAGCTTAAGTTCGGGACTAGCGCCCATCATTTCTAACACAGATACGCAGTATTTT.

CDR3 DNA: TGTGCCAGCAGTGAAGCGAGTCGCAATCAGCCCCAGCATTTT. It codes for CASSEASRNQPQHF. This chain links TRBV2 with TRBJ1-5; D remains ambiguous. This CDR3 spans 14 amino acids. V was clipped by 0 bases and J by 2 bases, with 5 bases between them. CDR1 and CDR2 from the germline V gene are SNHLY and FYNNEI. The whole variable domain, filled in from reference TRBV2 and TRBJ1-5, reads EPEVTQTPSHQVTQMGQEVILRCVPISNHLYFYWYRQILGQKVEFLVSFYNNEISEKSEIFDDQFSVERPDGSNFTLKIRSTKLEDSAMYFCASSEASRNQPQHFGDGTRLSIL.

This chain uses TRBV19 with TRBJ1-2; D remains unclear. This CDR3 is built from 15 residues. Trimming removed 6 bases from V and 0 bases from J, with 14 bases in between. Germline values: CDR1 LNHDA, CDR2 SQIVND (reference sequence). For the CDR3, the DNA is TGTGCCAGTAGCAACCAGCCCCTAGCTAACTATGGCTACACCTTC. This encodes CASSNQPLANYGYTF.